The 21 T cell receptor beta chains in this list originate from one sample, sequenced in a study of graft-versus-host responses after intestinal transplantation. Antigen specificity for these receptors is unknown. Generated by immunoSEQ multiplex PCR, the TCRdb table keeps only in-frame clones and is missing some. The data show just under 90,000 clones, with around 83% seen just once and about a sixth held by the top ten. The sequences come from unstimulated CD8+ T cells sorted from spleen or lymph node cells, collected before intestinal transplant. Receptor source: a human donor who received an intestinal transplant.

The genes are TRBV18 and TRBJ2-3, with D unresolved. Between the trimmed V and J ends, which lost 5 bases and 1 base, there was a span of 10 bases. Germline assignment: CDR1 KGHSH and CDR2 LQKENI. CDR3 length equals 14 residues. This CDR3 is CASSIAAGTDTQYF. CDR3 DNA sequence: TGTGCCAGCTCAATTGCGGCGGGCACAGATACGCAGTATTTT.

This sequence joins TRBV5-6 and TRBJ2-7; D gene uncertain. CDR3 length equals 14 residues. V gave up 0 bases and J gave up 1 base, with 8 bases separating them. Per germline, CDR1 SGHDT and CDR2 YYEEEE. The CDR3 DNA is TGTGCCAGCAGCTTGGAGACGGAGTCCTACGAGCAGTACTTC. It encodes CASSLETESYEQYF.

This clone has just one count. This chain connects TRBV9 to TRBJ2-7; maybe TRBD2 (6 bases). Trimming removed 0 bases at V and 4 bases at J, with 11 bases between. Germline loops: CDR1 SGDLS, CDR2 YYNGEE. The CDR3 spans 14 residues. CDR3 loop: CASSVADSGYEQYF. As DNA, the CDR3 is TGTGCCAGCAGCGTAGCTGATAGCGGTTACGAGCAGTACTTC. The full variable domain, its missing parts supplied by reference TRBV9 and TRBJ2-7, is DSGVTQTPKHLITATGQRVTLRCSPRSGDLSVYWYQQSLDQGLQFLIQYYNGEERAKGNILERFSAQQFPDLHSELNLSSLELGDSALYFCASSVADSGYEQYFGPGTRLTVT.

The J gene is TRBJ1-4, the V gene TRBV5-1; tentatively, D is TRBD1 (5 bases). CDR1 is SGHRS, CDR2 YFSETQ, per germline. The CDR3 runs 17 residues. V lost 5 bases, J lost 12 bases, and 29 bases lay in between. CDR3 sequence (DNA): TGCGCCAGCAGTCCCGGACCTTTTTCTCCCACTCGGGGCGAACTGTTTTTT. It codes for CASSPGPFSPTRGELFF.

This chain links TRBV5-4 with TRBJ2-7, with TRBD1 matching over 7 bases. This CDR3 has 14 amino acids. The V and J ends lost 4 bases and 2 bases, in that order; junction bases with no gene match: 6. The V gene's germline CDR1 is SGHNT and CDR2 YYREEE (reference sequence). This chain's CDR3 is CASSQWTGAYEQYF. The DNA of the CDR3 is TGTGCCAGCAGCCAGTGGACAGGCGCCTACGAGCAGTACTTC. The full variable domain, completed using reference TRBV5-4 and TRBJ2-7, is ETGVTQSPTHLIKTRGQQVTLRCSSQSGHNTVSWYQQALGQGPQFIFQYYREEENGRGNFPPRFSGLQFPNYSSELNVNALELDDSALYLCASSQWTGAYEQYFGPGTRLTVT.

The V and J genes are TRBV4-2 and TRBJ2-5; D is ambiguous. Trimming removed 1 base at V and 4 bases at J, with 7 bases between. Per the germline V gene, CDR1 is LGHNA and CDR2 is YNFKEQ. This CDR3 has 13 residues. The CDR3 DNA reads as TGTGCCAGCAGCCAAGTTCACGGAGAGACCCAGTACTTC. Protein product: CASSQVHGETQYF.

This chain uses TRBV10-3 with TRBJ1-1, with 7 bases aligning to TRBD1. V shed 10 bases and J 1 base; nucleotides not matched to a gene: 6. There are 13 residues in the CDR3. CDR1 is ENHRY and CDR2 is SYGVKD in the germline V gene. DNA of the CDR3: TGTGCCACGGGACAGAGAACGAACACTGAAGCTTTCTTT. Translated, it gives CATGQRTNTEAFF.

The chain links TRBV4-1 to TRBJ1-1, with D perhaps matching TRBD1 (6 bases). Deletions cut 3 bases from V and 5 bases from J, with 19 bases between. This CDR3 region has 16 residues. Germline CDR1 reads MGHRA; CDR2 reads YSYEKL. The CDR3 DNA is TGCGCCAGCAGCCACACAGGGAATTTCCTCGGGACTGAAGCTTTCTTT. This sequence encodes CASSHTGNFLGTEAFF.

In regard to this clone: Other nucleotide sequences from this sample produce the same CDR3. In nucleotides, the CDR3 is TGTGCCAGCAGCTACGGGTCCTACGAGCAGTACTTC. Translating it yields CASSYGSYEQYF. The rearrangement links TRBV5-4 to TRBJ2-7; D call uncertain. Germline-derived CDR1 and CDR2 are SGHNT and YYREEE (reference sequence). Trimming took off 3 bases at V and 1 base at J, with 5 bases between the two ends. This CDR3 has 12 residues.

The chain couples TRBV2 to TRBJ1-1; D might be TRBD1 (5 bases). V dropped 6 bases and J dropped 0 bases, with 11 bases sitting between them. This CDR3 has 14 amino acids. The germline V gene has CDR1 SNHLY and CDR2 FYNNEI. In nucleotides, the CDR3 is TGTGCCAGCAGCATCAACAGGATGAACACTGAAGCTTTCTTT. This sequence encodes CASSINRMNTEAFF.

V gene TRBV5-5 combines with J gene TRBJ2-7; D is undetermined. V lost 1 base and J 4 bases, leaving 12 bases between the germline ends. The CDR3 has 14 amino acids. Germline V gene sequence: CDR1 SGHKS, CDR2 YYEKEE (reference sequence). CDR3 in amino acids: CASSLTELSYEQYF. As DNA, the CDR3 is TGTGCCAGCAGCTTGACAGAGTTATCTTACGAGCAGTACTTC.

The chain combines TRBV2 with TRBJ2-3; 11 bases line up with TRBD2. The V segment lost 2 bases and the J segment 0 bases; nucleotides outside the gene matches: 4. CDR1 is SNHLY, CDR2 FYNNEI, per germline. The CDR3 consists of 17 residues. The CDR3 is CASSEIRTSGSTDTQYF. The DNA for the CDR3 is TGTGCCAGCAGTGAAATCCGGACTAGCGGGAGCACAGATACGCAGTATTTT.

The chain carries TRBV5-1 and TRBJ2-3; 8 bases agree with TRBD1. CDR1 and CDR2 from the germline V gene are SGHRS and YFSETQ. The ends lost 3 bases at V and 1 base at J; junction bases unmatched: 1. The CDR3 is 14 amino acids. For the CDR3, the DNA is TGCGCCAGCAGCTCGACAGGGGGCACAGATACGCAGTATTTT. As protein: CASSSTGGTDTQYF.

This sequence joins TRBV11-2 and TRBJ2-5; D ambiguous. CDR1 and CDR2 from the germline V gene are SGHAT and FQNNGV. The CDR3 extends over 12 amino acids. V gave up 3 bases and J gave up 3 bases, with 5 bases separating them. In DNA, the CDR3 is TGTGCCAGCAGCTTCAATGAAGAGACCCAGTACTTC. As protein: CASSFNEETQYF.

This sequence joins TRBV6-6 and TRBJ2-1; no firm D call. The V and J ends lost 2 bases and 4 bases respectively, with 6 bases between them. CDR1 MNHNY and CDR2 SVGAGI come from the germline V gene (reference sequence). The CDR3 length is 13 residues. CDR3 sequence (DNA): TGTGCCAGCAGTTACACTCGTTACAATGAGCAGTTCTTC. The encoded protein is CASSYTRYNEQFF.

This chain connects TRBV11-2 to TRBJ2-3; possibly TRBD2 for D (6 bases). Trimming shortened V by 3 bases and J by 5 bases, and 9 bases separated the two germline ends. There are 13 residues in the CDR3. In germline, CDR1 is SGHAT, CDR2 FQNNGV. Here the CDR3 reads CASSFFGGDTQYF. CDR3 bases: TGTGCCAGCAGCTTCTTCGGGGGAGATACGCAGTATTTT. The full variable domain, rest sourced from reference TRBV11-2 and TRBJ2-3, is EAGVAQSPRYKIIEKRQSVAFWCNPISGHATLYWYQQILGQGPKLLIQFQNNGVVDDSQLPKDRFSAERLKGVDSTLKIQPAKLEDSAVYLCASSFFGGDTQYFGPGTRLTVL.

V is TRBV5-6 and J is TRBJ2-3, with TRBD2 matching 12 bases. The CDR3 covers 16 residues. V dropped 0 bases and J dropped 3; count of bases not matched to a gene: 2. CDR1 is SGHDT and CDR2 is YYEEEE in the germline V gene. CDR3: CASSLGLAGATDTQYF. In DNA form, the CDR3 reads TGTGCCAGCAGCTTGGGACTAGCGGGAGCAACAGATACGCAGTATTTT.

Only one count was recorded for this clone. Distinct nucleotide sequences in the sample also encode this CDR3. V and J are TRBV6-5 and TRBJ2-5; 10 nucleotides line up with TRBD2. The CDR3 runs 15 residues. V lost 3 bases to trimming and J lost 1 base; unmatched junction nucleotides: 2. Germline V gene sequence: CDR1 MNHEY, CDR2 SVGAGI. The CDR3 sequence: CASSYSGGSQETQYF. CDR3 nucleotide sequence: TGTGCCAGCAGTTATAGCGGGGGGTCCCAAGAGACCCAGTACTTC.

The CDR3 reads CASSSPTGTGVNSPLHF. The CDR3 region has the DNA TGCGCCAGCAGCTCCCCAACCGGGACAGGGGTTAATTCACCCCTCCACTTT. J is TRBJ1-6 and V is TRBV5-1; TRBD1 aligns across 10 bases. Trimming removed 3 bases from V and 6 bases from J; junction bases left unmatched: 9. CDR3 size: 17 residues. Germline-derived CDR1 and CDR2 are SGHRS and YFSETQ.

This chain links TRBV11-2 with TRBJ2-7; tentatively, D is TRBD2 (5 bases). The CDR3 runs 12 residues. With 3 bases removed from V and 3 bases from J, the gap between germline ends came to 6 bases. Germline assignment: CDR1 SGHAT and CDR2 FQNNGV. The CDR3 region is CASSFGVYEQYF. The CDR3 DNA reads TGTGCCAGCAGCTTCGGGGTCTACGAGCAGTACTTC. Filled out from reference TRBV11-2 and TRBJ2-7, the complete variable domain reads EAGVAQSPRYKIIEKRQSVAFWCNPISGHATLYWYQQILGQGPKLLIQFQNNGVVDDSQLPKDRFSAERLKGVDSTLKIQPAKLEDSAVYLCASSFGVYEQYFGPGTRLTVT.

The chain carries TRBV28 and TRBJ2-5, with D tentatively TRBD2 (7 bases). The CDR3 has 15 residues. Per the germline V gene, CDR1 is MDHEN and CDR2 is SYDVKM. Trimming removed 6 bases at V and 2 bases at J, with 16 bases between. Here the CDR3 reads CASRGARGRQETQYF. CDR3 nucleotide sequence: TGTGCCAGCAGGGGGGCGCGGGGGCGGCAAGAGACCCAGTACTTC. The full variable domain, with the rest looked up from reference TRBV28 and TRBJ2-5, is DVKVTQSSRYLVKRTGEKVFLECVQDMDHENMFWYRQDPGLGLRLIYFSYDVKMKEKGDIPEGYSVSREKKERFSLILESASTNQTSMYLCASRGARGRQETQYFGPGTRLLVL.